This paragraph covers one T cell receptor beta chain sequence. This clonotype was detected ten times or more. What this receptor recognizes is not known. Base quality data are lacking; no much larger clone is found one base away. This entry belongs to a study of Graves' ophthalmopathy and Graves' hyperthyroidism listed by TCRdb under 2018. Broadly, across the study: Peripheral blood was collected at initial diagnosis, before any treatment. The study used TCR beta repertoire signatures to distinguish Graves' ophthalmopathy from Graves' hyperthyroidism and to predict progression to ophthalmopathy. In total, some 140 blood samples were TCR-sequenced: 40 to 45 ophthalmopathy, some 80 hyperthyroidism and approximately 17 hyperthyroidism-to-ophthalmopathy patients. To explore V-J signatures that distinguish ophthalmopathy from hyperthyroidism, a discovery set of under 110 patients was enrolled, made up of 40 to 45 with ophthalmopathy and 57 with stable hyperthyroidism. For independent validation, a separate cohort was made up of about 18 hyperthyroidism patients plus 17 patients who later progressed from hyperthyroidism to ophthalmopathy. In over 5 hyperthyroidism patients, the T-cell repertoire of thyroid tissue was compared with the T-cell repertoire of blood. After sampling, hyperthyroidism patients received methimazole starting at 30 mg daily, and ophthalmopathy patients received high-dose intravenous methylprednisolone. The 75 to 100 discovery patients were randomly divided into training and test sets at a 7:3 ratio. What the study reported, not specific to this receptor: Most expanded thyroid clonotypes with frequency above 0.001 were also detected in blood, suggesting blood repertoires may reflect the thyroid immune response. Sample size was not predetermined statistically, and investigators were not blinded to group allocation. In validation, the model predicted ophthalmopathy progression with about 71% sensitivity and 72% to 80% specificity; some 13 predicted patients were CT-confirmed with GO in a median of about 6.2 months. The 13-signature model separated ophthalmopathy from stable hyperthyroidism with around 90% sensitivity and 81% to 82% specificity in cross-validation, and 80%/75% in the test set.

Patients with ophthalmopathy had moderately to severely active disease, with a Clinical Activity Score of 3 or more, a NOSPECS grade of 4 or more, and a disease duration of less than 3 months. Patients with other autoimmune diseases, uncontrolled infections, pregnancy or lactation were excluded. Clinical symptoms, serum thyroxine, TRAb, thyroid ultrasound and orbital computed tomography were used for diagnosis. PBMCs were isolated from 7.5 to 10 ml of fresh peripheral blood by Ficoll-Paque density gradient centrifugation. Trizol reagent was used to extract the total RNA, and its quality was then checked on an Agilent 2100 Bioanalyzer. TCR beta CDR3 regions were amplified from RNA transcripts for repertoire sequencing. The first round was an RT-PCR using HTBI primers with the Qiagen OneStep RT-PCR kit, and this first round was followed by a second-round multiplex PCR, then size selection and purification. Sequencing of the libraries was carried out on an Illumina HiSeq2000 in paired-end mode with 100 bp reads. The source study handled its data this way. Reads were processed with SOAPnuke, discarding reads with adapters, uncalled bases, mean Phred below 15, or no exact constant-primer or identifier match. COPE v1.2.5 was used to merge high-quality paired reads. Clonotypes were defined as unique nucleotide sequences and were aligned to IMGT TRB V, D and J references using MiTCR v1.1. The analysis was limited to V-J combinations with a frequency above 0.0001, which together covered 99% to 99.2% of the repertoires. For each V-J combination, a TCR clonal expansion and chaos score was defined as F50 clonal expansion divided by the chaos observed in the TCRdist matrix. Welch's t-statistics and random forest were used to reduce the features to 10 to 15 V-J combinations, which were then used as input to a naive Bayes classifier. The similarity between thyroid and blood repertoires was quantified using the Morisita-Horn index. The public reads were reprocessed in TCRdb via fastp at Q25 and MiXCR, keeping in-frame beta chains. A single entry per CDR3 protein holds the most common genes and DNA from its merged rows. The V and J calls and clone size come from TCRdb's table, not from the authors' own analysis. The sample includes 150,000 to 200,000 distinct CDR3 sequences, with around two fifths observed a single time. Around 5.8% of the sample comes from the top ten.

Source material: peripheral blood. The clonotype originates from a woman in her thirties or forties with Graves' ophthalmopathy. Donor details come from another sample of the same person, matched by shared clones.

DNA sequence: TGTGCCACCAGCACCCGGACGGGGAACACTGAAGCTTTCTTT. Its translation reads: CATSTRTGNTEAFF. This chain is built from TRBV15 and TRBJ1-1, with the D segment identity uncertain. CDR3 length: 14 amino acids, cysteine to phenylalanine. The only DNA kept is the CDR3, 42 bases in frame from the first base. Trimming removed 4 bases from V and 1 base from J, leaving 10 bases between the germline ends. Taken from the germline V gene (reference sequence), the CDR1 and CDR2 loops are LNHNV and YYDKDF.